This T cell receptor (beta chain) comes out of a study of breast tumors, draining lymph nodes, adjacent tissues. TCRdb re-called the multiplex PCR reads with MiXCR, one entry per CDR3 protein. This table has approximately 47,000 distinct CDR3 sequences, under 25% appearing once. This CDR3 is built from 14 residues. The germline CDR1 and CDR2 sequences are MNHEY and SVGAGI. V lost 2 bases, J lost 4 bases, and 12 bases lay in between. This clonotype was counted ten times or more. The rearrangement links TRBV6-5 to TRBJ2-7, with D possibly being TRBD1 (6 bases). The sequenced sample was breast tumor tissue. The sequence was obtained from a female donor with breast cancer. Some clones in this sample may be carry-over from other donors' samples. CDR3 sequence reads: CASSYRLQGYEQYF. The CDR3 region has the DNA TGTGCCAGCAGTTACAGGTTGCAGGGGTACGAGCAGTACTTC.